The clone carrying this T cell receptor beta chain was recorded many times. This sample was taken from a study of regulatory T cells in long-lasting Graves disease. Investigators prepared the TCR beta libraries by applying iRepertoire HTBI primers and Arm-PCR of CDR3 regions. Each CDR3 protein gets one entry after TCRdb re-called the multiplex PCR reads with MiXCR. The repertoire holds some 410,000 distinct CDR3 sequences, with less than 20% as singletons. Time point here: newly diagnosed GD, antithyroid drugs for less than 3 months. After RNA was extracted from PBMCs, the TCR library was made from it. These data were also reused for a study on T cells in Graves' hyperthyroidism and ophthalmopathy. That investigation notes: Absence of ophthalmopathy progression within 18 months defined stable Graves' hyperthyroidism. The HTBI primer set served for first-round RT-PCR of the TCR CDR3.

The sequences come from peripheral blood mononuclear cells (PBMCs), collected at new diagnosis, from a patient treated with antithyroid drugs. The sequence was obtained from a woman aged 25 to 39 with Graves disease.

CDR3 bases: TGTGCCAGCAACCTAGTGGTTGAGACCCAGTACTTC. Translating it yields CASNLVVETQYF. This chain connects TRBV2 to TRBJ2-5; no firm D call. This CDR3 region has 12 residues. CDR1 and CDR2 from the germline V gene are SNHLY and FYNNEI. The ends were cut back, 7 bases at V and 5 bases at J, with 11 bases in the middle.